This TCR beta chain appears in the sequencing data of a study of T cell responses to AZD1222 COVID-19 vaccine (dated by TCRdb to about 2021). In terms of the full investigation: A total of 233 trial participants underwent TCR sequencing, of whom about 200 had received two doses of AZD1222 and some 25 had received two doses of the MenACWY control vaccine. Trial participants were enrolled into age subgroups of 18-55, 56-69 and 70-plus years, which contained about 150, 27 and 61 TCR-sequenced participants, respectively. What the authors observed across the whole study: Participants were mostly white British and included more females than males, and it was suggested by the authors that clonal diversity may have been underestimated. The 56-69-year group was small, and its depth increase did not reach significance, likely because of low power. Epitopes outside the regions mutated in the B.1.351 and B.1.1.7 variants were reportedly recognized by nearly half of the unique spike-specific TCRs. Only a handful of AZD1222 recipients were SARS-CoV-2 seropositive at baseline, limiting conclusions about previously exposed vaccinees. A significant rise in spike-specific TCR breadth and depth was observed after two AZD1222 doses relative to day 0 and relative to MenACWY recipients. The vaccine-associated CD4 TCRs covered the entire spike protein, and the dominant responses fell in regions 160-218 and 743-854. Because no samples from the day 14 peak response were available, repertoires could be characterized only after the peak T cell response.

The CDR3 regions of human TCRbeta chains were analyzed by immunosequencing. In the paper's pipeline: Repertoire TCRs were matched against a reference library of SARS-CoV-2-specific TCRs generated with the MIRA antigen-specificity platform. Breadth meant the fraction of unique TCRs that were SARS-CoV-2-associated, whereas depth meant the fraction of total T cells that were SARS-CoV-2-associated. Each spike-specific TCR was assigned to its reactive spike region and to a CD4 or CD8 class using the MIRA data. Log10-transformed breadth and depth values were compared by one-way ANOVA with Sidak's multiple comparisons tests. TCRdb holds this immuneACCESS table with in-frame rearrangements only. Some clones are missing; in checked studies, unresolved V genes explain under half, and the rest has no known cause. V, J and clone size are those of that table, while D and trimming were read from the DNA. This sample is represented by just over 150,000 clones; 80% to 90% of them were singletons. The ten largest clones add up to just under 7% of the sample.

CDR1 and CDR2 are drawn from the germline V gene (reference sequence): MNHNY, SVGAGI. V and J are truncated by 4 bases and 4 bases respectively, leaving an intervening sequence of 5 bases. The CDR3 runs 12 residues from the cysteine to the phenylalanine. Only CDR3 DNA is held: 36 bases, read in frame from base 1. Notes on this clone: What this receptor recognizes is not known. The record has no base qualities; no much larger clone is one base away.

The time point label on this specimen signifies: sample from adult after SARS-CoV-2 infection, after symptom onset. A couple of convalescent COVID-19 patients, sampled after symptom onset from adults with prior SARS-CoV-2 infection, were also TCR-sequenced for comparison. The chain employs TRBV6-6 and TRBJ1-3; the D gene is unclear. This TCR was sampled from an adult who had recovered from COVID-19. The sample in question was peripheral blood, obtained after recovery from COVID-19. Here the CDR3 is given as CASSSAGNTIYF. The bases read TGTGCCAGCAGTTCAGCCGGAAACACCATATATTTT.